A single T cell receptor beta chain is shown here with its context. The antigen is undetermined. The method was immunoSEQ multiplex PCR; TCRdb's version includes in-frame clones alone and lacks a portion of them. Of about 45,000 clones listed, around 86% are singletons. This sample is drawn from a study of STAT5B mutations in CD4+ large granular lymphocyte leukemia. Study-level findings and limits: Compared with healthy controls (2/35), patient top clones favored TRBV06 (8/27). Without putative leukemic clones, patient CD4-sorted repertoires remained more clonal than healthy CD4+ repertoires. The CD4+ versus CD8+ T-LGLL clonality difference may reflect limited sample size. Approximately 25% of private leukemic clonotypes occurred rarely in other patients' non-leukemic repertoires.

The V segment lost 0 bases and the J segment 6 bases; nucleotides outside the gene matches: 4. The germline CDR1 and CDR2 sequences are SGHTS and YDEGEE. The CDR3 runs 15 residues. The rearrangement links TRBV5-8 to TRBJ2-1; 9 positions agree with TRBD1. This receptor was identified in a human donor in good health. The specimen was CD4+ T cells from blood buffy coats. The CDR3 is CASSLGDRDSNEQFF. In nucleotides, the CDR3 is TGTGCCAGCAGCTTGGGGGACAGGGACTCCAATGAGCAGTTCTTC.